One T cell receptor (beta chain) is described in this entry. No cognate antigen has been identified for it. Per-base quality was not reported, and no clone a single base away is much larger than it. The sample originates from a study of blood T cell repertoires in COVID-19 (dated by TCRdb to 2020 to 2022). For context, the study as a whole: The collaborator samples originated in the United States, Italy and Spain and spanned the acute and convalescent phases of COVID-19. The material from the prospective study consisted of cDNA or gDNA derived from T cells, B-cell-depleted T cells, or PBMCs. Deeply sampled blood TCRbeta repertoires from subjects exposed to, actively infected with, or recovered from COVID-19 were included in the dataset. The repertoires were released in a freely available public database intended as a resource for research on the immune response to SARS-CoV-2. The samples were drawn from two sources: the first 160 participants of the ongoing ImmuneRACE study, and some 1,300 subjects contributed by 6 global collaborators. Sample metadata almost always included a de-identified subject ID, COVID-19 status, age in years and sex. Where HLA class I and class II types were available, the types were taken from metadata supplied by the sample provider, not from assay-based typing.

Each collaborating institution followed its own protocols to collect whole blood in K2EDTA tubes. Collaborator samples were shipped for TCRbeta analysis as frozen whole blood, isolated PBMCs, or DNA extracted from either sample type. General findings and caveats noted by the study authors: The quantity of clinical and demographic metadata differed by source and by participant and was supplied without curation.

Per the germline V gene, MNHEY is the CDR1 and SVGAGI is the CDR2. The cysteine opens and the phenylalanine closes a CDR3 of 13 amino acids. Only the CDR3 portion is preserved as DNA: 39 bases, with reading frame beginning at the first base. The V end gives up 6 bases and the J end 6 bases, leaving 6 bases in the junction not matched to a gene. TCRbeta CDR3 regions were amplified from genomic DNA using the immunoSEQ Assay, a bias-controlled multiplex PCR. Per the authors' processing: Within the assay, amplification of reference gene primers was used to estimate how many nucleated cells each sample contained. Sequence reads were collapsed and filtered to measure the absolute abundance of every unique TCRbeta CDR3 rearrangement. Productive Simpson clonality was computed per sample as the square root of Simpson's diversity index over productive rearrangements. TCRdb carries this immuneACCESS record with in-frame sequences only. Its versions omit some clonotypes, under half of them owing to an unresolved V gene in the studies checked, with the rest unexplained. V and J calls plus clone size are reproduced from that table; the DNA served to infer D and trimming. Across this sample there are more than 150,000 clones, with less than 90% seen only once. The ten biggest clones cover 20% of the sample.

The chain is made from TRBV6-5 and TRBJ1-1; 8 bases in between match TRBD1. The receptor's source is a man in his sixties or seventies with active or convalescent COVID-19. The sample comprised peripheral blood. CDR3 sequence: CASSRQGRPEAFF. Here is the DNA: TGTGCCAGCAGCCGACAGGGGCGTCCTGAAGCTTTCTTT.